This T cell receptor beta chain was recovered during a study of CD8+ T cells in alopecia areata. Study results and limitations: Researchers report lesional scalp, most notably alopecia totalis/universalis, outstripped normal scalp in clonality. Tissue-resident alphabeta T cells belonging to normal skin likewise get sequenced within scalp specimens. The study found TCR sharing across patients less clear than in mice, possibly for HLA reasons.

About this clone itself: The antigen is undetermined.

Researchers picked out CD4+ and CD8+ T cells from PBMCs by sorting. Sequencing relied on a cDNA template that was reverse transcribed from extracted RNA. Assay: immunoSEQ multiplex PCR; the TCRdb copy retains only in-frame clones and omits some. The data show under 70,000 clones, with 50% to 75% seen just once and under 20% held by the top ten. V was pared by 6 bases and J by 0 bases, with 18 bases between. The germline CDR1 and CDR2 sequences are LGHNA and YSLEER. The CDR3 extends over 17 amino acids. The source was CD8+ T cells sorted from blood, collected at week 0. The receptor comes from a human donor with alopecia areata. The chain couples TRBV4-3 to TRBJ2-1, with a weak D call TRBD2 (5 bases). CDR3 coding DNA: TGCGCCAGCAGTCGAAATCCGGGATTGAGCTCCTACAATGAGCAGTTCTTC. Its protein product is CASSRNPGLSSYNEQFF.